This T cell receptor (beta chain) came from a study of blood T cells in healthy people across ages. The authors ran a second PCR of about 6 to 11 cycles using a sample-barcoded 5' primer and a J-beta primer mix. MiXCR, run by TCRdb on the 5' RACE reads, gives a single entry per CDR3 protein. The profile shows roughly 730,000 distinct CDR3 sequences, 56% of them singletons. In germline, CDR1 is SNHLY, CDR2 FYNNEI. This CDR3 comprises 15 residues. Between the trimmed V and J ends, which lost 3 bases and 3 bases, there was a span of 12 bases. About this clonotype itself: The target antigen is unknown.

Study results and limitations: Per million T cells, TCR beta diversity dropped about linearly as age rose.

This sequence joins TRBV2 and TRBJ1-5, with D maybe TRBD1 (6 bases). The sample taken for sequencing was blood. This TCR derives from a man aged 35 to 55 in good health. The CDR3 DNA is TGTGCCAGCAGTGAGTTGGGACAATACAATCAGCCCCAGCATTTT. Protein product: CASSELGQYNQPQHF.